What follows is one TCR beta chain and its context. Its target is unknown. The sample belongs to a study of shared clonotypes between healthy human individuals. Some clones are missing from TCRdb's copy, which holds only in-frame ones; the method was immunoSEQ multiplex PCR. The sample has 550,000 to 650,000 clones, roughly 96% seen once. Germline-derived CDR1 and CDR2 are SGHVS and FNYEAQ. The CDR3 extends over 17 amino acids. V shed 2 bases and J shed 0 bases, with 11 bases lying between them. CD45RO-negative, CCR7-positively selected cells formed the naive CD8 fraction, excluding terminally differentiated effector memory CD45RA+ cells. Notes on the study in general: Specimens sampled were limited to blood, with tissue repertoires likely differing.

The chain is built from TRBV7-6 and TRBJ2-6; D remains ambiguous. The TCR sequence derives from a woman aged 25-40 years in good health. The sample was naive CD8+ T cells sorted from blood. As DNA, the CDR3 is TGTGCCAGCAGCTTAAGCCGGGTCAACTCTGGGGCCAACGTCCTGACTTTC. As protein: CASSLSRVNSGANVLTF. Looking up the rest from reference TRBV7-6 and TRBJ2-6 gives the full variable domain: GAGVSQSPRYKVTKRGQDVALRCDPISGHVSLYWYRQALGQGPEFLTYFNYEAQQDKSGLPNDRFSAERPEGSISTLTIQRTEQRDSAMYRCASSLSRVNSGANVLTFGAGSRLTVL.